A single sample is the source of the 27 T cell receptor beta chains below, sequenced in a study of monozygotic twins with inflammatory bowel disease. Reanalyzing the 5' RACE reads, TCRdb keeps one entry per CDR3 protein, without DNA. The sample's table shows more than 95,000 distinct CDR3 sequences. Sequencing used blood. All receptors come from a human donor with ulcerative colitis or Crohn's disease, or a healthy co-twin of an affected twin (not recorded which).

This rearrangement joins TRBV12-3 or TRBV12-4 to TRBJ2-5. This CDR3 is built from 15 residues. The CDR3 loop is CASSLGYFSTWTQYF.

The chain carries TRBV25-1 and TRBJ2-3; lacking DNA, the TRBD2 call made by TCRdb goes unchecked. The length of the CDR3 is 14 residues. Germline lookup yields CDR1 MGHDK and CDR2 SYGVNS. CDR3 in amino acids: CASSGAGGPDTQYF. The whole variable domain, filled in from reference TRBV25-1 and TRBJ2-3, reads EADIYQTPRYLVIGTGKKITLECSQTMGHDKMYWYQQDPGMELHLIHYSYGVNSTEKGDLSSESTVSRIRTEHFPLTLESARPSHTSQYLCASSGAGGPDTQYFGPGTRLTVL.

This chain uses TRBV20-1 with TRBJ2-3; TCRdb designates TRBD1, a call that cannot be tested without DNA. Looked up from germline, CDR1 is DFQATT and CDR2 is SNEGSKA (reference sequence). The CDR3 has 14 residues. CDR3 residues: CSARPGGRTDTQYF.

The V gene is TRBV7-4, the J gene TRBJ1-3. Germline assignment: CDR1 SGHVT and CDR2 SQSDAQ. There are 15 residues in the CDR3. The CDR3 is CASSLLMTFGNTIYF. The full variable domain, its missing parts supplied by reference TRBV7-4 and TRBJ1-3, is GAGVSQSPRYKVAKRGRDVALRCDSISGHVTLYWYRQTLGQGSEVLTYSQSDAQRDKSGRPSGRFSAERPERSVSTLKIQRTEQGDSAVYLCASSLLMTFGNTIYFGEGSWLTVV.

V and J are TRBV5-8 and TRBJ2-7; the TCRdb call, TRBD1, lacks DNA for checking. The germline gives CDR1 SGHTS, CDR2 YDEGEE. This CDR3 spans 14 amino acids. The CDR3 protein is CASQRQGSSYEQYF.

The chain has TRBV6-1 and TRBJ2-7; TCRdb selects TRBD1, and the lack of DNA leaves this call unchecked. CDR3 length: 14 residues. The germline V gene encodes CDR1 MNHNS and CDR2 SASEGT. Here the CDR3 reads CASRVGATPGEQYF.

The chain combines TRBV4-3 with TRBJ1-2; absent DNA, TCRdb's TRBD1 call cannot be checked. CDR1 is LGHNA, CDR2 YSLEER, per germline. The CDR3 is 17 amino acids. The CDR3 sequence is CASSQAGTIVASYGYTF.

The chain joins TRBV7-7 to TRBJ2-1; the TRBD1 assignment by TCRdb is unverifiable without DNA. The CDR3 is 12 amino acids. CDR1 and CDR2 (germline): SSHAT, FNYEAQ (reference sequence). CDR3 protein: CASSPPINEQFF.

The chain links TRBV5-1 to TRBJ1-5; TCRdb reports TRBD1, a call that lacks DNA to check it against. The germline gives CDR1 SGHRS, CDR2 YFSETQ. The CDR3 spans 14 residues. The CDR3 protein is CASSFGGPGQPQHF. The full variable domain, completed using reference TRBV5-1 and TRBJ1-5, is KAGVTQTPRYLIKTRGQQVTLSCSPISGHRSVSWYQQTPGQGLQFLFEYFSETQRNKGNFPGRFSGRQFSNSRSEMNVSTLELGDSALYLCASSFGGPGQPQHFGDGTRLSIL.

The V gene is TRBV13, the J gene TRBJ1-5; as DNA is missing, the TRBD1 call by TCRdb cannot be tested. There are 14 residues in the CDR3. Germline V lookup: CDR1 PRHDT, CDR2 FYEKMQ (reference sequence). Here the CDR3 reads CASGEGGPNQPQHF. The full variable domain, its missing parts supplied by reference TRBV13 and TRBJ1-5, is AAGVIQSPRHLIKEKRETATLKCYPIPRHDTVYWYQQGPGQDPQFLISFYEKMQSDKGSIPDRFSAQQFSDYHSELNMSSLELGDSALYFCASGEGGPNQPQHFGDGTRLSIL.

This chain links TRBV24-1 with TRBJ2-7; TCRdb's D call, TRBD1, is unchecked because there is no DNA. The CDR3 contains 13 residues. The germline CDR1 and CDR2 sequences are KGHDR and SFDVKD. The CDR3 protein is CATSRTGTPEQYF.

This CDR3 reads CASSLPRGGSYEQYF. The chain is built from TRBV27 and TRBJ2-7; TCRdb reports TRBD2, a call that lacks DNA to check it against. The germline V gene has CDR1 MNHEY and CDR2 SMNVEV (reference sequence). The CDR3 covers 15 residues.

This chain connects TRBV5-4 to TRBJ1-6; TCRdb's assignment of TRBD1 cannot be checked, as there is no DNA. CDR3 length: 17 residues. Germline lookup yields CDR1 SGHNT and CDR2 YYREEE (reference sequence). The CDR3 protein is CASSGRQGQSYNSPLHF.

CDR3 amino acids: CASSQSRDRVGGFHTEAFF. The chain has TRBV14 and TRBJ1-1; TCRdb picks TRBD1, but there is no DNA to check that call. CDR1 is SGHDN, CDR2 FVKESK, per germline. The CDR3 loop spans 19 amino acids.

The chain has TRBV6-5 and TRBJ1-3. From germline, CDR1 is MNHEY and CDR2 SVGAGI. The CDR3 sequence is 14 residues long. This CDR3 reads CASSYSGRGNTIYF.

The chain recombines TRBV11-3 with TRBJ2-2; TCRdb gives TRBD1 as the D gene, but with no DNA this cannot be confirmed. Per the germline V gene, CDR1 is SGHNT and CDR2 is YENEEA. The CDR3 has 14 residues. The CDR3 loop is CASSGRGNTGELFF.

This sequence joins TRBV28 and TRBJ2-1; TCRdb's assignment of TRBD1 cannot be checked, as there is no DNA. This CDR3 has 17 residues. Germline V gene lookup returns CDR1 MDHEN and CDR2 SYDVKM. Here the CDR3 reads CASRLAPGWDFLSEQFF.

The chain uses TRBV11-2 and TRBJ2-5; TCRdb lists TRBD2, though no DNA is available to test this call. Germline CDR1 is SGHAT and CDR2 is FQNNGV. This CDR3 is built from 18 residues. CDR3 in amino acids: CASSLHWGLAGQGETQYF.

The chain recombines TRBV6-1 with TRBJ2-7; the TCRdb call, TRBD1, lacks DNA for checking. The CDR3 extends over 14 amino acids. Germline V CDR1 and CDR2: MNHNS, SASEGT. The CDR3 sequence is CASSDGGPSLEQYF.

This sequence joins TRBV11-2 and TRBJ2-2; TCRdb picks TRBD2, but there is no DNA to check that call. In germline, CDR1 is SGHAT, CDR2 FQNNGV. This CDR3 is 16 amino acids long. The CDR3 here is CASTLLAGGYTGELFF.

The rearrangement joins TRBV27 to TRBJ1-2; TCRdb designates TRBD1, a call that cannot be tested without DNA. In germline, CDR1 is MNHEY, CDR2 SMNVEV (reference sequence). The CDR3 runs 14 residues. CDR3 in amino acids: CASSGGGRGAGYTF.

The rearrangement uses TRBV19 and TRBJ2-5; TCRdb reports TRBD1, a call that lacks DNA to check it against. The CDR3 covers 16 residues. Germline V gives CDR1 LNHDA, CDR2 SQIVND (reference sequence). CDR3 in amino acids: CASSPWDPGERKTQYF. Combining the CDR3 with reference TRBV19 and TRBJ2-5 gives the whole variable domain DGGITQSPKYLFRKEGQNVTLSCEQNLNHDAMYWYRQDPGQGLRLIYYSQIVNDFQKGDIAEGYSVSREKKESFPLTVTSAQKNPTAFYLCASSPWDPGERKTQYFGPGTRLLVL.

The V and J genes are TRBV27 and TRBJ1-4; TCRdb outputs TRBD1, but without DNA this stays unchecked. CDR1 and CDR2 (germline): MNHEY, SMNVEV (reference sequence). This CDR3 comprises 15 residues. This chain's CDR3 is CASSPSRGFNEKLFF. Full variable domain (remainder filled in from reference TRBV27 and TRBJ1-4): EAQVTQNPRYLITVTGKKLTVTCSQNMNHEYMSWYRQDPGLGLRQIYYSMNVEVTDKGDVPEGYKVSRKEKRNFPLILESPSPNQTSLYFCASSPSRGFNEKLFFGSGTQLSVL.

The chain employs TRBV4-3 and TRBJ2-7; TCRdb's D call of TRBD1 is untestable without DNA. The germline gives CDR1 LGHNA, CDR2 YSLEER. The CDR3 sequence is 16 residues long. The CDR3 protein is CASSQELQARTYEQYF.

The gene calls are TRBV20-1 and TRBJ2-7; with no DNA, the TCRdb D assignment of TRBD1 cannot be verified. Germline V CDR1 and CDR2: DFQATT, SNEGSKA (reference sequence). There are 15 residues in the CDR3. The CDR3 spells CSARKDRVAIDEQYF.

The chain employs TRBV11-2 and TRBJ2-1; TCRdb lists TRBD2, though no DNA is available to test this call. CDR1 is SGHAT and CDR2 is FQNNGV in the germline V gene. The CDR3 length is 16 residues. The CDR3 sequence: CASSLETGGGVFEQFF.

The chain has TRBV5-1 and TRBJ1-4; lacking DNA, the TRBD1 call made by TCRdb goes unchecked. Germline assignment: CDR1 SGHRS and CDR2 YFSETQ. This CDR3 comprises 19 residues. CDR3 region: CASSADVGTGTVEMKKLFF.